This is a list of T cell receptor beta chains from one sample in a study of T cell changes during pregnancy in multiple sclerosis. Clones were read by immunoSEQ multiplex PCR, and TCRdb kept only the in-frame ones, dropping some. This table holds roughly 75,000 clones, about 92% found once. The material was peripheral blood, obtained in the third trimester of pregnancy. Receptor source: a female donor in good health, enrolled as a control in a pregnancy study. The CDR3 runs from the conserved cysteine through the conserved F or W. Each record gives: J gene, D gene, clone size, V gene, CDR3 DNA, CDR3 protein. A D gene is named only where the DNA matches it firmly. Some rows mark clone size as missing; the rest say once, few, many or name a class of expanded clone.

TRBJ2-3 | - | - | TRBV10-3 | TGTGCCACCGCAGCGGCAGATACGCAGTATTTT | CATAAADTQYF
TRBJ1-5 | - | - | TRBV19 | TGTGCCAGTAGTATTGCCCCCGGGACACAGCCCCAGCATTTT | CASSIAPGTQPQHF
TRBJ2-7 | TRBD1 | - | TRBV27 | TGTGCCAGCAGTTCGACAGGGTCCGAGCAGTACTTC | CASSSTGSEQYF
TRBJ1-5 | TRBD1 | - | TRBV7-9 | TGTGCCAGCAGCCACGACAGGGCTGGCAATCAGCCCCAGCATTTT | CASSHDRAGNQPQHF
TRBJ1-3 | - | - | TRBV10-3 | TGTGCCATCAGCCAGGGGCGAGTTGGAAACACCATATATTTT | CAISQGRVGNTIYF
TRBJ1-1 | - | - | TRBV30 | TGTGCCTGGAGTCTCAGGGGTACTGAAGCTTTCTTT | CAWSLRGTEAFF
TRBJ1-2 | TRBD1 | - | TRBV29-1 | TGCAGCGTACAGGGGGAAGGGTACACCTTC | CSVQGEGYTF
TRBJ2-7 | - | - | TRBV28 | TGTGCCAGCAGCACGGGATCCTACTACGAGCAGTACTTC | CASSTGSYYEQYF
TRBJ2-3 | TRBD2 | - | TRBV19 | TGTGCCAGTAGTACCGGACTAGCGGATACGCAGTATTTT | CASSTGLADTQYF
TRBJ1-2 | TRBD1 | - | TRBV7-9 | TGTGCCAGCAGCTCCGATCTTGGGACAGGGGGCAATTATGGCTACACCTTC | CASSSDLGTGGNYGYTF
TRBJ2-1 | TRBD2 | once | TRBV14 | TGTGCCAGCAGCCAAGTCCCCTTAGTTGGGCGGGAGGGCCCGTATCCCCCCAATGAGCAGTTCTTC | CASSQVPLVGREGPYPPNEQFF
TRBJ2-7 | - | - | TRBV6-5 | TGTGCCAGCAGTTACGGGGCAGGGGGACTCTACGAGCAGTACTTC | CASSYGAGGLYEQYF
TRBJ1-5 | TRBD1 | - | TRBV10-3 | TGTGCCATCAGTGAGCCCGGGACAGGTGGTCAGCCCCAGCATTTT | CAISEPGTGGQPQHF
TRBJ1-1 | - | - | TRBV20-1 | TGCAGTGCTAGAGATCAGGCTGCTTTCTTT | CSARDQAAFF
TRBJ1-1 | - | - | TRBV6-5 | TGTGCCAGCAGTTACTCGAGCCGATTGTACACTGAAGCTTTCTTT | CASSYSSRLYTEAFF
TRBJ2-3 | TRBD2 | - | TRBV6-4 | TGTGCCAGCAGTGAAGCGGGGGGGCCCGCGGATACGCAGTATTTT | CASSEAGGPADTQYF
TRBJ1-1 | - | - | TRBV30 | TGTGCCTTGCTGACGGGGGACACTGAAGCTTTCTTT | CALLTGDTEAFF
TRBJ2-4 | - | - | TRBV4-1 | TGCGCCAGCAGCCAAGATAGGATGAGGGGGGGAAACAAAAACATTCAGTACTTC | CASSQDRMRGGNKNIQYF
TRBJ2-1 | - | - | TRBV30 | TGTGCCTGGGGGGCGGTAGCCAATGAGCAGTTCTTC | CAWGAVANEQFF
TRBJ2-7 | - | - | TRBV7-9 | TGTGCCAGCAGCTCAAGACAGGCGGACGAGCAGTACTTC | CASSSRQADEQYF
TRBJ2-7 | - | - | TRBV27 | TGTGCCAGCAGTTATAACAGGGCCCACGAGCAGTACTTC | CASSYNRAHEQYF
TRBJ2-1 | TRBD1 | - | TRBV2 | TGTGCCAGCAGTGAAGCGGCACAGGGGGTTGGGGAGCAGTTCTTC | CASSEAAQGVGEQFF
TRBJ1-3 | - | - | TRBV9 | TGTGCCAGCAGCGGAAAACCGGGGGAATCTGGAAACACCATATATTTT | CASSGKPGESGNTIYF
TRBJ2-7 | - | - | TRBV29-1 | TGCAGCGTCCGGAGGGGAGTCGACCCTCTCTACGAGCAGTACTTC | CSVRRGVDPLYEQYF
TRBJ2-7 | - | - | TRBV2 | TGTGCCAGCAGTGAAGTCGGGTCGTGGACTAACGAGCAGTACTTC | CASSEVGSWTNEQYF
TRBJ2-5 | TRBD1 | once | TRBV6-5 | TGTGCCAGCAGAAGGACAGGGGTAGGTCGAGAGACCCAGTACTTC | CASRRTGVGRETQYF
TRBJ2-7 | TRBD2 | - | TRBV11-2 | TGTGCCAGCAGCTTAGATTGGCTAGCGGGGGACGAGCAGTACTTC | CASSLDWLAGDEQYF
TRBJ2-5 | - | - | TRBV7-2 | TGTGCGATGGGGGCTGGAGAGACCCAGTACTTC | CAMGAGETQYF
TRBJ1-5 | - | - | TRBV5-8 | TGTGCCAGCAGCTTTGGCATGGATCAGCCCCAGCATTTT | CASSFGMDQPQHF
TRBJ2-1 | TRBD2 | - | TRBV7-3 | TGTGCCAGCTCCTTGGGGGGGTCCTACAATGAGCAGTTCTTC | CASSLGGSYNEQFF
TRBJ2-7 | TRBD2 | - | TRBV27 | TGTGCCAGCAACCAAGACGGGGCGGGGGGGCCCGAGCAGTACTTC | CASNQDGAGGPEQYF
TRBJ2-3 | TRBD2 | - | TRBV27 | TGTGCCAGCAGTTTAGTTGGGACTAGCGGGGACGGTACGCAGTATTTT | CASSLVGTSGDGTQYF
TRBJ2-5 | TRBD2 | few | TRBV10-3 | TGTGCCATCAAACGAGCGGGAGGTCCTTTTGAGACCCAGTACTTC | CAIKRAGGPFETQYF
TRBJ2-3 | - | - | TRBV5-1 | TGCGCCAGCAGCTTGGGAGCCAGCGCCGACACAGATACGCAGTATTTT | CASSLGASADTDTQYF
TRBJ2-1 | TRBD2 | - | TRBV30 | TGTGCCTGGAGCGGGGGGGCCCTCGGCAATGAGCAGTTCTTC | CAWSGGALGNEQFF
TRBJ1-4 | - | - | TRBV5-6 | TGTGCCAGCAGCTTGATGGTAGCAGGGGCGCTGTATGAAAAACTGTTTTTT | CASSLMVAGALYEKLFF